This T cell receptor (beta chain) appears in the sequencing data of a study of shared clonotypes between healthy human individuals. For the study at large: A donor's plate count was three for CD4 naive and three for CD4 memory; CD8 naive had two and CD8 memory one.

This clone was counted a few times. The DNA input per sorted-subset replicate PCR was around 200 ng, corresponding to 28,000 or so T cell genomes. Clones were read by immunoSEQ multiplex PCR, and TCRdb kept only the in-frame ones, dropping some. Altogether fewer than 1.4 million clones are present, 75% to 85% being singletons, with the ten largest covering 0.5% to 0.65%. Germline V gene sequence: CDR1 SGHRS, CDR2 YFSETQ. This CDR3 has 14 amino acids. Deletions cut 4 bases from V and 3 bases from J, with 11 bases between. The chain couples TRBV5-1 to TRBJ1-5; tentative D call: TRBD1 (5 bases). Sequencing used memory CD4+ T cells from PBMCs. Regarding subset: CD45RA-negative fraction. The receptor was isolated from a man between 18 and 35 years old in good health. Some clones in this sample may be carry-over from other donors' samples. In DNA form, the CDR3 reads TGCGCCAGCAGCCCTCAGGGAAACAATCAGCCCCAGCATTTT. Translated: CASSPQGNNQPQHF.